A selection of T cell receptor beta chains follows, all from one sample in a study of neurological immune-mediated disorders. TCRdb processed the 5' RACE reads anew with MiXCR; each CDR3 protein has one entry. The data contain fewer than 85,000 distinct CDR3 sequences, approximately 5% of them singletons. Sequencing was carried out using PBMCs. These receptors were obtained from a woman in her 70s with multiple sclerosis. The CDR3 runs from the conserved cysteine through the conserved F or W. D genes are given only for firm matches. The size entry gives once, few, many, or a class for an expanded clone.

d_gene	v_gene	abundance	j_gene	CDR3nt	CDR3aa
.	TRBV7-2	many	TRBJ2-2	TGTGCCAGCAGCCGAAACCTAATGGGTCCCGGGGAGCTGTTTTTT	CASSRNLMGPGELFF
.	TRBV29-1	few	TRBJ1-1	TGCAGCGTTGGGGACGGGAGAGGAGCTTTCTTT	CSVGDGRGAFF
TRBD2	TRBV14	many	TRBJ2-3	TGTGCCAGCAGCCAAGACCGCGGGACTAGCGGGAGATTAGATACGCAGTATTTT	CASSQDRGTSGRLDTQYF
.	TRBV12-3/TRBV12-4	many	TRBJ1-4	TGTGCCAGCCTCGGGGTCATAACTAATGAAAAACTGTTTTTT	CASLGVITNEKLFF
.	TRBV5-4	few	TRBJ2-3	TGTGCCAACTCGAGGGGGGATACGCAGTATTTT	CANSRGDTQYF
TRBD2	TRBV14	many	TRBJ2-7	TGTGCCAGCAGCCAAGATCTCCTAGCGGACTACGAGCAGTACTTC	CASSQDLLADYEQYF
.	TRBV12-3/TRBV12-4	many	TRBJ2-7	TGTGCCAGCAGTTTAGAAGGAGGGACCGAGCAGTACTTC	CASSLEGGTEQYF
TRBD1	TRBV5-4	many	TRBJ1-2	TGTGCCAGCAGCACCCAGGGGGCCAGTGGCTACACCTTC	CASSTQGASGYTF
.	TRBV5-1	few	TRBJ2-5	TGCGCCAGCAGCTTGTCTGGCCTCCTGGGAGAGACCCAGTACTTC	CASSLSGLLGETQYF
TRBD2	TRBV5-1	many	TRBJ2-7	TGCGCCAGCAGCTCACCGGGACTAGCGGGAGTGCCCTATACCTACGAGCAGTACTTC	CASSSPGLAGVPYTYEQYF
.	TRBV2	many	TRBJ2-7	TGTGCCAGCACTCAAGACAGGAAGAGCTCCTACGAGCAGTACTTC	CASTQDRKSSYEQYF
TRBD2	TRBV7-6	many	TRBJ2-3	TGTGCCAGCAGCTTAAGCCCGGGACTAGTAATTGATACGCAGTATTTT	CASSLSPGLVIDTQYF
.	TRBV15	many	TRBJ1-5	TGTGCCACCAGCAGAGCAGGGGATCAGCCCCAGCATTTT	CATSRAGDQPQHF